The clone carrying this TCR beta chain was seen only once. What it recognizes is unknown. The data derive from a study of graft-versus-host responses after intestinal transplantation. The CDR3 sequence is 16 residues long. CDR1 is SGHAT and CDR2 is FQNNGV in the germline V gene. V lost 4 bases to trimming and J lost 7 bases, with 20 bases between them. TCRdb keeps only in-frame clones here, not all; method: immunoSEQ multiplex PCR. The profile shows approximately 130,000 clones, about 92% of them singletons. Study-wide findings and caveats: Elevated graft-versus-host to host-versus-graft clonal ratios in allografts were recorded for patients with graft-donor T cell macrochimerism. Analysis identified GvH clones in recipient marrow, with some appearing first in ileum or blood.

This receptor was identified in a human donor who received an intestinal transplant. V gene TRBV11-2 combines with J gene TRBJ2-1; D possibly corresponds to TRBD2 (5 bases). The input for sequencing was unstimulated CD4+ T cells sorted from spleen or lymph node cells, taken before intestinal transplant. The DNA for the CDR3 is TGTGCCAGCAGCTCCGATTGGCCCCGCCCGGGGAATGAGCAGTTCTTC. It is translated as CASSSDWPRPGNEQFF.